A single sample is the source of the 20 T cell receptor beta chains below, sequenced in a study of T cell responses to AZD1222 COVID-19 vaccine. Produced via immunoSEQ multiplex PCR; TCRdb's table is partial and in-frame only. The data show some 130,000 clones, around 93% seen once. Specimen: peripheral blood, collected 28 days after the second AZD1222 dose. The receptor set was obtained from an adult who received the AZD1222 COVID-19 vaccine.

V and J are TRBV5-4 and TRBJ1-1, with a tentative D call TRBD1 (5 bases). This CDR3 has 15 residues. Germline loops: CDR1 SGHNT, CDR2 YYREEE (reference sequence). Trimming left V 4 bases short and J 1 base short, with 14 bases between. CDR3 sequence reads: CASSRKGEQNTEAFF. The DNA of the CDR3 is TGTGCCAGCAGCCGCAAAGGGGAGCAGAACACTGAAGCTTTCTTT.

This clone was picked up one time. The chain links TRBV14 to TRBJ1-6, with a tentative D call TRBD1 (6 bases). The V end lost 0 bases, the J end lost 14 bases, and 11 bases lay between the germline ends. The CDR3 has 13 amino acids. The germline V gene has CDR1 SGHDN and CDR2 FVKESK. CDR3 region: CASSQDRDTTLHF. In nucleotides, the CDR3 is TGTGCCAGCAGCCAAGATCGGGACACGACCCTCCACTTT.

The chain uses TRBV2 and TRBJ2-7; a weak D match, TRBD2 (7 bases). CDR1 and CDR2 (germline): SNHLY, FYNNEI. The CDR3 sequence is 12 residues long. V lost 9 bases and J 5 bases, leaving 14 bases between the germline ends. The DNA for the CDR3 is TGTGCCAGGGGGGGGCAGGGTCACGAGCAGTACTTC. It codes for CARGGQGHEQYF.

The J gene is TRBJ1-5, the V gene TRBV15; perhaps TRBD1 as D (6 bases). Germline CDR1 and CDR2: LNHNV and YYDKDF (reference sequence). This CDR3 is 15 amino acids long. V was cut by 0 bases and J by 6 bases, with 12 bases left in between. CDR3 in DNA: TGTGCCACCAGCAGAGATCGGGTAGGGGGTCAGCCCCAGCATTTT. Encoded protein: CATSRDRVGGQPQHF.

The chain couples TRBV25-1 to TRBJ2-7; the D gene is possibly TRBD2 (6 bases). The V end lost 4 bases, the J end lost 0 bases, and 7 bases lay between the germline ends. The CDR3 has 13 amino acids. Germline assignment: CDR1 MGHDK and CDR2 SYGVNS. CDR3 region: CASSGGNSYEQYF. For the CDR3, the DNA is TGTGCCAGCAGTGGCGGGAACTCCTACGAGCAGTACTTC.

The chain has TRBV6-5 and TRBJ2-1; 9 nucleotides match TRBD2. Germline CDR1 is MNHEY and CDR2 is SVGAGI. The CDR3 has 13 residues. V lost 8 bases, J lost 10 bases, and 9 bases stayed unmatched. CDR3 sequence (DNA): TGTGCCAGCCTACGGGCTAGCGGGATGGAGCAGTTCTTC. Translating gives CASLRASGMEQFF.

V and J are TRBV28 and TRBJ2-7; 8 nucleotides agree with TRBD1. The germline V gene encodes CDR1 MDHEN and CDR2 SYDVKM. CDR3 size: 14 residues. The trim removed 6 bases at V and 5 bases at J, leaving 9 bases unmatched. CDR3 protein: CASRPRDRRNEQYF. In DNA, the CDR3 is TGTGCCAGCAGGCCGCGGGACAGGAGGAACGAGCAGTACTTC.

The chain combines TRBV6-5 with TRBJ2-7; possible D gene TRBD2, 6 bases. Trimming took 0 bases from V and 0 from J, leaving 9 bases between them. This CDR3 spans 15 amino acids. From germline, CDR1 is MNHEY and CDR2 SVGAGI. Written as DNA, the CDR3 is TGTGCCAGCAGTTACTCGATGGAGGGCTCCTACGAGCAGTACTTC. Protein sequence: CASSYSMEGSYEQYF.

The chain carries TRBV19 and TRBJ2-1; D is ambiguous. V was shortened by 10 bases and J by 8 bases, with 24 bases between the two germline ends. Germline V CDR1 and CDR2: LNHDA, SQIVND (reference sequence). The CDR3 covers 15 residues. The chain's CDR3 is CATKGTHASVHEQFF. CDR3 nucleotides: TGTGCCACCAAGGGCACGCATGCTTCCGTCCATGAGCAGTTCTTC.

The chain uses TRBV6-5 and TRBJ1-4; D not certain. Germline V CDR1 and CDR2: MNHEY, SVGAGI. The CDR3 runs to 15 residues. V lost 0 bases and J lost 4, with 9 bases in between. CDR3 bases: TGTGCCAGCAGTTACTCGAAAGCTCTTAATGAAAAACTGTTTTTT. Translating it yields CASSYSKALNEKLFF.

This clone was counted once. V gene TRBV5-6 combines with J gene TRBJ2-3; TRBD2 matches 13 bases. Germline V gives CDR1 SGHDT, CDR2 YYEEEE. Trimming removed 4 bases from V and 4 bases from J; junction bases left unmatched: 3. The length of the CDR3 is 15 residues. The CDR3 spells CASSPGLAGPDTQYF. CDR3 bases: TGTGCCAGCAGCCCGGGACTAGCGGGACCAGATACGCAGTATTTT.

The chain combines TRBV27 with TRBJ2-1; 8 nucleotides match TRBD1. V was pared by 2 bases and J by 4 bases, with 10 bases of the junction left unmatched. Germline CDR1 is MNHEY and CDR2 is SMNVEV (reference sequence). This CDR3 is built from 17 residues. This chain's CDR3 is CASSLRGRGLGYNEQFF. CDR3 nucleotides: TGTGCCAGCAGTTTAAGGGGCAGGGGGCTAGGGTACAATGAGCAGTTCTTC.

V and J are TRBV2 and TRBJ1-2; 9 bases match TRBD1. This CDR3 contains 17 residues. The germline CDR1 and CDR2 sequences are SNHLY and FYNNEI. Trimming took 0 bases from V and 1 from J; bases not matched to a gene: 6. The CDR3 loop is CASSEALRGQGNYGYTF. For the CDR3, the DNA is TGTGCCAGCAGTGAAGCGCTTAGGGGACAGGGTAACTATGGCTACACCTTC.

This sequence joins TRBV15 and TRBJ2-6, with no clear D. Trimming cost V 5 bases and J 3 bases, with 8 bases left between them. The CDR3 is 14 residues long. Germline V gene sequence: CDR1 LNHNV, CDR2 YYDKDF (reference sequence). The CDR3 DNA reads TGTGCCACCAGCCTACGTGGTGGGGCCAACGTCCTGACTTTC. Translation: CATSLRGGANVLTF.

The chain uses TRBV19 and TRBJ1-2; D gene ambiguous. Germline values: CDR1 LNHDA, CDR2 SQIVND (reference sequence). The CDR3 sequence is 14 residues long. V lost 1 base and J 4 bases, leaving 10 bases between the germline ends. The chain's CDR3 is CASSIGAAVYGYTF. The CDR3 bases are TGTGCCAGTAGTATAGGCGCGGCCGTCTATGGCTACACCTTC. Looking up the rest from reference TRBV19 and TRBJ1-2 gives the full variable domain: DGGITQSPKYLFRKEGQNVTLSCEQNLNHDAMYWYRQDPGQGLRLIYYSQIVNDFQKGDIAEGYSVSREKKESFPLTVTSAQKNPTAFYLCASSIGAAVYGYTFGSGTRLTVV.

The chain uses TRBV11-2 and TRBJ2-7; 7 bases are a match to TRBD1. This CDR3 spans 16 amino acids. After removal of 5 bases from V and 3 bases from J, the junction contained 13 bases not matched to a gene. Germline lookup yields CDR1 SGHAT and CDR2 FQNNGV. The CDR3 loop reads CASSHESRTGHYEQYF. The CDR3 DNA is TGTGCCAGCAGCCATGAATCTCGGACAGGTCACTACGAGCAGTACTTC. The full variable domain, completed using reference TRBV11-2 and TRBJ2-7, is EAGVAQSPRYKIIEKRQSVAFWCNPISGHATLYWYQQILGQGPKLLIQFQNNGVVDDSQLPKDRFSAERLKGVDSTLKIQPAKLEDSAVYLCASSHESRTGHYEQYFGPGTRLTVT.

The chain links TRBV9 to TRBJ2-2; 7 bases map to TRBD1. The ends lost 4 bases at V and 5 bases at J; junction bases unmatched: 8. The length of the CDR3 is 15 residues. Germline V gene lookup returns CDR1 SGDLS and CDR2 YYNGEE. The CDR3 coding sequence is TGTGCCAGCAGCAAAAGGGGGCAAGGAACCGGGGAGCTGTTTTTT. Its translation is CASSKRGQGTGELFF.

The CDR3 sequence is CASSLVGGAGTDTQYF. CDR3 bases: TGTGCCAGCAGCTTAGTCGGGGGGGCTGGCACAGATACGCAGTATTTT. V and J are TRBV7-2 and TRBJ2-3; TRBD2 aligns across 8 bases. CDR1 SGHTA and CDR2 FQGNSA come from the germline V gene. CDR3 length: 16 amino acids. With 1 base clipped from V and 1 base from J, the junction kept 4 bases outside the gene matches.

The chain recombines TRBV5-1 with TRBJ2-5; tentatively, D is TRBD1 (5 bases). Trimming removed 3 bases from V and 7 bases from J, with 25 bases in between. There are 17 residues in the CDR3. Germline assignment: CDR1 SGHRS and CDR2 YFSETQ. The CDR3: CASSYNSGLGGVGTQYF. DNA for the CDR3: TGCGCCAGCAGCTACAACTCAGGGTTGGGCGGAGTGGGGACCCAGTACTTC.

The V gene is TRBV18, the J gene TRBJ2-2; D gene uncertain. The germline V and J ends were trimmed by 0 bases and 2 bases, with 10 bases remaining between them. CDR1 and CDR2 (germline): KGHSH, LQKENI. The CDR3 loop spans 16 amino acids. The CDR3 region is CASSPPGTRNTGELFF. The DNA for the CDR3 is TGTGCCAGCTCACCACCAGGCACTCGTAACACCGGGGAGCTGTTTTTT.